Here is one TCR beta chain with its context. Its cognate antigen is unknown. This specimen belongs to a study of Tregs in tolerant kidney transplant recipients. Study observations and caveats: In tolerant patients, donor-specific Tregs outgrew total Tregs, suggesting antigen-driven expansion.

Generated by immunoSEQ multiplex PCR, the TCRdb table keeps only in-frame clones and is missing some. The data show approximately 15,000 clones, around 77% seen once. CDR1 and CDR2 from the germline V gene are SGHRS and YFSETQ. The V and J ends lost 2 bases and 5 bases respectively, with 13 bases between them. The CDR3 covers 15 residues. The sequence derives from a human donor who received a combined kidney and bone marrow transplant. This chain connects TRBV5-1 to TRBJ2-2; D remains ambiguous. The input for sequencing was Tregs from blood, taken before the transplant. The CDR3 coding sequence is TGCGCCAGCAGCTTTCGAGATTCGGGTACCGGGGAGCTGTTTTTT. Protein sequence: CASSFRDSGTGELFF.